One sample yielded the 14 T cell receptor beta chains listed below, sequenced in a study of T cells in Graves' hyperthyroidism and ophthalmopathy. TCR beta CDR3 regions were amplified from RNA. RT-PCR in the first round (using the HTBI primer set) targeted the TCR CDR3. TCRdb used MiXCR to reprocess the multiplex PCR reads, holding one entry per CDR3 protein. The sample lists under 350,000 distinct CDR3 sequences, roughly 13% seen once, with roughly 7.9% in the top ten. The sequenced material came from blood. These receptors came from a woman aged 40 to 50 with Graves' hyperthyroidism.

This clonotype occurred a few times. The rearrangement joins TRBV19 to TRBJ1-4, with D uncertain. With 1 base removed from V and 6 bases from J, the gap between germline ends came to 12 bases. The CDR3 is 15 amino acids. Germline loops: CDR1 LNHDA, CDR2 SQIVND (reference sequence). The CDR3 region is CASSIGETLHEKLFF. The CDR3 DNA reads as TGTGCCAGTAGTATAGGCGAGACGTTACATGAAAAACTGTTTTTT.

The V call is TRBV18, the J call TRBJ2-3; tentatively, D is TRBD1 (6 bases). Trimming pared 0 bases from V and 5 bases from J, leaving 15 bases between. Germline-derived CDR1 and CDR2 are KGHSH and LQKENI. The CDR3 is 16 residues long. Written as DNA, the CDR3 is TGTGCCAGCTCACCACCCTATAGGGGCAGGGGAGATACGCAGTATTTT. It yields the protein CASSPPYRGRGDTQYF.

This clonotype was detected many times. The chain carries TRBV27 and TRBJ2-3; 7 bases are a match to TRBD1. Per germline, CDR1 MNHEY and CDR2 SMNVEV (reference sequence). The CDR3 is made up of 14 amino acids. Trimming at V came to 6 bases and at J to 2 bases, leaving 5 bases not matched to a gene. The CDR3 coding sequence is TGTGCCAGCAGCCGGACAGGCGACACAGATACGCAGTATTTT. Translation: CASSRTGDTDTQYF.

This clonotype has more than one count but fewer than ten. V is TRBV19 and J is TRBJ1-1, with D possibly being TRBD1 (5 bases). Between the trimmed V and J ends, which lost 5 bases and 4 bases, there was a span of 11 bases. Germline V CDR1 and CDR2: LNHDA, SQIVND (reference sequence). This CDR3 has 13 amino acids. The CDR3 spells CASSASGVTEAFF. Here the CDR3 DNA reads TGTGCCAGTAGTGCATCGGGGGTCACTGAAGCTTTCTTT.

Only one count was recorded for this clonotype. The rearrangement links TRBV15 to TRBJ2-2; the D gene is possibly TRBD2 (5 bases). Trimming took 2 bases from V and 4 from J, leaving 17 bases between them. Germline V gives CDR1 LNHNV, CDR2 YYDKDF (reference sequence). This CDR3 comprises 17 residues. The CDR3, as DNA: TGTGCCACCAGCAGATCAGGACTGTGGTCGGGCACCGGGGAGCTGTTTTTT. This gives the protein CATSRSGLWSGTGELFF. The full variable domain, rest sourced from reference TRBV15 and TRBJ2-2, is DAMVIQNPRYQVTQFGKPVTLSCSQTLNHNVMYWYQQKSSQAPKLLFHYYDKDFNNEADTPDNFQSRRPNTSFCFLDIRSPGLGDTAMYLCATSRSGLWSGTGELFFGEGSRLTVL.

The chain carries TRBV28 and TRBJ2-1; either TRBD1 or TRBD2 may fit D (5 bases each). Germline CDR1 is MDHEN and CDR2 is SYDVKM. Trimming took off 5 bases at V and 8 bases at J, with 10 bases between the two ends. The length of the CDR3 is 12 residues. CDR3 region: CASSPLGDEQFF. CDR3 DNA sequence: TGTGCCAGCAGTCCCCTGGGGGATGAGCAGTTCTTC.

This clonotype was recorded many times. The chain couples TRBV5-1 to TRBJ1-1, with TRBD1 matching over 8 bases. This CDR3 contains 15 residues. J lost 1 base, V lost 4 bases, and 6 bases had no gene match. The germline CDR1 and CDR2 sequences are SGHRS and YFSETQ. The DNA for the CDR3 is TGCGCCAGCAGCAAAAGGGACAGGCGGAACACTGAAGCTTTCTTT. It encodes CASSKRDRRNTEAFF. Full variable domain (outside the CDR3, taken from reference TRBV5-1 and TRBJ1-1): KAGVTQTPRYLIKTRGQQVTLSCSPISGHRSVSWYQQTPGQGLQFLFEYFSETQRNKGNFPGRFSGRQFSNSRSEMNVSTLELGDSALYLCASSKRDRRNTEAFFGQGTRLTVV.

V is TRBV19 and J is TRBJ2-1; 15 nucleotides agree with TRBD2. Looked up from germline, CDR1 is LNHDA and CDR2 is SQIVND (reference sequence). The J segment lost 2 bases and the V segment lost 3 bases, leaving 8 bases of the junction unmatched. The CDR3 consists of 19 residues. The CDR3 region is CASSMGLAGGSWTYNEQFF. In nucleotides, the CDR3 is TGTGCCAGTAGTATGGGACTAGCGGGAGGATCCTGGACCTACAATGAGCAGTTCTTC. Based on the CDR3 plus reference TRBV19 and TRBJ2-1, the full variable domain is DGGITQSPKYLFRKEGQNVTLSCEQNLNHDAMYWYRQDPGQGLRLIYYSQIVNDFQKGDIAEGYSVSREKKESFPLTVTSAQKNPTAFYLCASSMGLAGGSWTYNEQFFGPGTRLTVL.

The gene calls are TRBV20-1 and TRBJ2-1; 7 bases map to TRBD1. The germline V gene encodes CDR1 DFQATT and CDR2 SNEGSKA (reference sequence). The CDR3 runs to 18 residues. Trimming at V came to 0 bases and at J to 5 bases, leaving 16 bases not matched to a gene. This CDR3 reads CSARDSNPGRGPNNEQFF. In nucleotides, the CDR3 is TGCAGTGCTAGAGATTCGAACCCCGGAAGGGGGCCGAACAATGAGCAGTTCTTC.

The count of this clonotype is one. Possible read error: a much larger clone is one base away. This sequence joins TRBV12-3 or TRBV12-4 and TRBJ2-7; TRBD1 matches 9 bases. The CDR3 sequence is 14 residues long. The CDR3 reads CVSNGQGPEYEQYF. The CDR3 bases are TGTGTCAGCAACGGACAGGGGCCCGAGTACGAGCAGTACTTC.

The table lists this clonotype with many counts. The rearrangement links TRBV20-1 to TRBJ1-6; 8 nucleotides agree with TRBD1. This CDR3 has 14 residues. Germline values: CDR1 DFQATT, CDR2 SNEGSKA (reference sequence). The CDR3: CGGQAQNYNSPLHF. CDR3 DNA: TGCGGGGGACAGGCCCAAAACTATAATTCACCCCTCCACTTT.

Many counts were recorded for this clonotype. This chain connects TRBV10-3 to TRBJ2-3; TRBD2 matches 10 bases. CDR1 and CDR2 (germline): ENHRY, SYGVKD. The V gene end was trimmed by 5 bases and the J gene end by 4 bases; junction bases not matched to a gene: 21. CDR3 length equals 20 residues. CDR3 bases: TGTGCCATCAGTTTCGAATACCTAGGCATAGCGGGAGGAAGGGCAGATACGCAGTATTTT. Its translation is CAISFEYLGIAGGRADTQYF.

A note on this clonotype: At one end the junction does not follow the germline gene, possibly because of a read error. The V call is TRBV28, the J call TRBJ2-7; D gene unclear. In germline, CDR1 is MDHEN, CDR2 SYDVKM. CDR3 length: 16 amino acids. CDR3 region: CAGSRPILDASYEQYF. In DNA form, the CDR3 reads TGTGCCGGCAGTAGACCGATCTTGGACGCGTCCTACGAGCAGTACTTC.

In this sample, this clonotype turned up many times. The V call is TRBV5-8, the J call TRBJ2-1; D unclear. CDR1 is SGHTS and CDR2 is YDEGEE in the germline V gene. Trimming removed 7 bases from V and 6 bases from J, with 14 bases in between. The CDR3 totals 13 residues. CDR3 loop: CASRWGSSNEQFF. CDR3 nucleotide sequence: TGTGCCAGCCGGTGGGGTAGCAGCAATGAGCAGTTCTTC.